A single sample gave rise to the 32 T cell receptor beta chains below, sequenced in a study of shared clonotypes between healthy human individuals. The table came from immunoSEQ multiplex PCR; TCRdb's copy has only in-frame clones and leaves some out. Of about 1.4 million clones listed, around 97% are singletons. The sequenced material came from naive CD4+ T cells sorted from blood. Subset specified: CD45RA+ positively selected. The receptors were gathered from a man younger than 40 in good health.

The genes are TRBV5-1 and TRBJ2-6, with D possibly TRBD1 on 5 matching bases. Trimming removed 8 bases from V and 0 bases from J, with 9 bases in between. The CDR3 has 14 residues. Germline assignment: CDR1 SGHRS and CDR2 YFSETQ. The DNA for the CDR3 is TGCGCCAGTCACAGGTACTCTGGGGCCAACGTCCTGACTTTC. As protein: CASHRYSGANVLTF.

Points on this clone: The sample holds other DNA sequences that translate to the same CDR3. The chain uses TRBV29-1 and TRBJ1-1, with unresolved D. Germline V lookup: CDR1 SQVTM, CDR2 ANQGSEA. V was clipped by 3 bases and J by 0 bases, with 8 bases between them. The CDR3 contains 13 residues. The CDR3 DNA is TGCAGCGTTGAGGGCAGGTTGAACACTGAAGCTTTCTTT. Translated: CSVEGRLNTEAFF. The whole variable domain, remainder taken from reference TRBV29-1 and TRBJ1-1, is SAVISQKPSRDICQRGTSLTIQCQVDSQVTMMFWYRQQPGQSLTLIATANQGSEATYESGFVIDKFPISRPNLTFSTLTVSNMSPEDSSIYLCSVEGRLNTEAFFGQGTRLTVV.

The chain uses TRBV19 and TRBJ1-4, with D uncertain. V lost 3 bases to trimming and J lost 3 bases, with 8 bases between them. The CDR3 runs to 14 residues. Germline V CDR1 and CDR2: LNHDA, SQIVND (reference sequence). CDR3 region: CASSMLESNEKLFF. CDR3 bases: TGTGCCAGTAGTATGCTAGAATCTAATGAAAAACTGTTTTTT.

The chain uses TRBV2 and TRBJ1-1, with a weak D call TRBD1 (6 bases). This CDR3 is built from 13 residues. Germline CDR1 SNHLY, CDR2 FYNNEI. V shed 7 bases and J shed 4 bases, with 13 bases lying between them. In nucleotides, the CDR3 is TGTGCCAGCATTGTGGAAGGGGGCACTGAAGCTTTCTTT. Amino acids: CASIVEGGTEAFF.

This clone showed up just once. The chain has TRBV4-3 and TRBJ2-3; 13 bases line up with TRBD2. Germline CDR1 LGHNA, CDR2 YSLEER. V shed 3 bases and J 6 bases; nucleotides not matched to a gene: 15. CDR3 length: 19 residues. The CDR3 coding sequence is TGCGCCAGCAGCCAGACCGCGGGTGGAGGGACTAGCGGGATGGATACGCAGTATTTT. Translated, it gives CASSQTAGGGTSGMDTQYF.

This clone was seen once. The rearrangement joins TRBV7-8 to TRBJ2-3, with 14 bases aligning to TRBD2. The V gene end was trimmed by 2 bases and the J gene end by 4 bases; junction bases not matched to a gene: 8. Germline values: CDR1 SGHVS, CDR2 FQNEAQ. The CDR3 totals 18 residues. The CDR3 is CASSLSGLAGVAADTQYF. The CDR3 nucleotides read TGTGCCAGCAGCTTATCGGGACTAGCGGGAGTGGCGGCAGATACGCAGTATTTT.

The CDR3 region has the DNA TGTGCCAGCAGACTCACCCGGGCAGGGGGCAACGAGCAGTACTTC. This encodes CASRLTRAGGNEQYF. The chain combines TRBV11-2 with TRBJ2-7, with 8 bases that match TRBD1. The germline gives CDR1 SGHAT, CDR2 FQNNGV. The CDR3 sequence is 15 residues long. After removal of 6 bases from V and 5 bases from J, the junction contained 12 bases not matched to a gene. Looking up the rest from reference TRBV11-2 and TRBJ2-7 gives the full variable domain: EAGVAQSPRYKIIEKRQSVAFWCNPISGHATLYWYQQILGQGPKLLIQFQNNGVVDDSQLPKDRFSAERLKGVDSTLKIQPAKLEDSAVYLCASRLTRAGGNEQYFGPGTRLTVT.

The chain combines TRBV28 with TRBJ1-2; D remains ambiguous. This CDR3 is built from 14 residues. V lost 2 bases and J lost 5, with 12 bases in between. From germline, CDR1 is MDHEN and CDR2 SYDVKM. Here the CDR3 reads CASSLAELVYGYTF. In DNA, the CDR3 is TGTGCCAGCAGTTTAGCGGAACTGGTTTATGGCTACACCTTC.

This sequence joins TRBV9 and TRBJ2-3, with 12 positions matching TRBD2. The CDR3 consists of 16 residues. The ends lost 2 bases at V and 6 bases at J; junction bases unmatched: 7. Germline V lookup: CDR1 SGDLS, CDR2 YYNGEE. The CDR3 region has the DNA TGTGCCAGCAGCGTTCGACTAGCGGGAGAGGTGGATACGCAGTATTTT. It yields the protein CASSVRLAGEVDTQYF. Drawing the rest from reference TRBV9 and TRBJ2-3, the complete variable domain is DSGVTQTPKHLITATGQRVTLRCSPRSGDLSVYWYQQSLDQGLQFLIQYYNGEERAKGNILERFSAQQFPDLHSELNLSSLELGDSALYFCASSVRLAGEVDTQYFGPGTRLTVL.

The chain employs TRBV5-5 and TRBJ2-4; unclear D gene. Germline CDR1 is SGHKS and CDR2 is YYEKEE (reference sequence). CDR3 length equals 14 residues. Trimming left V 0 bases short and J 9 bases short, with 13 bases between. The CDR3 loop is CASSLVARSSIQYF. The DNA of the CDR3 is TGTGCCAGCAGCTTGGTCGCGAGGTCAAGCATTCAGTACTTC.

The chain joins TRBV18 to TRBJ2-2; D is uncertain. The V and J ends lost 0 bases and 6 bases respectively, with 17 bases between them. The CDR3 is made up of 17 amino acids. Germline-derived CDR1 and CDR2 are KGHSH and LQKENI. For the CDR3, the DNA is TGTGCCAGCTCACCACCGATGCCTAACATGTTTTCCGGGGAGCTGTTTTTT. It is translated as CASSPPMPNMFSGELFF.

This sequence joins TRBV6-1 and TRBJ1-2; the match to TRBD1 covers 8 bases. V was clipped by 6 bases and J by 6 bases; unmatched bases: 6. The V gene's germline CDR1 is MNHNS and CDR2 SASEGT. This CDR3 has 13 amino acids. Here the CDR3 DNA reads TGTGCCAGCAGCCACGACAGGGGAGATGGCTACACCTTC. This sequence encodes CASSHDRGDGYTF.

The chain is built from TRBV2 and TRBJ1-3; no clear D. The germline V and J ends were trimmed by 5 bases and 3 bases, with 17 bases remaining between them. The CDR3 runs to 16 residues. The germline V gene has CDR1 SNHLY and CDR2 FYNNEI. CDR3 coding DNA: TGTGCCAGCAGTATACCTCGTGTTCAGGATGGAAACACCATATATTTT. Amino acid sequence: CASSIPRVQDGNTIYF. The full variable domain, rest sourced from reference TRBV2 and TRBJ1-3, is EPEVTQTPSHQVTQMGQEVILRCVPISNHLYFYWYRQILGQKVEFLVSFYNNEISEKSEIFDDQFSVERPDGSNFTLKIRSTKLEDSAMYFCASSIPRVQDGNTIYFGEGSWLTVV.

The rearrangement uses TRBV25-1 and TRBJ2-3; D gene ambiguous. Looked up from germline, CDR1 is MGHDK and CDR2 is SYGVNS. Trimming stripped 4 bases from V and 6 bases from J, with 8 bases between. This CDR3 region has 12 residues. The CDR3 DNA reads as TGTGCCAGCAGTGTTGCTCCGGATACGCAGTATTTT. This sequence encodes CASSVAPDTQYF. Full variable domain (rest looked up from reference TRBV25-1 and TRBJ2-3): EADIYQTPRYLVIGTGKKITLECSQTMGHDKMYWYQQDPGMELHLIHYSYGVNSTEKGDLSSESTVSRIRTEHFPLTLESARPSHTSQYLCASSVAPDTQYFGPGTRLTVL.

This rearrangement joins TRBV7-9 to TRBJ2-2, with 7 bases identical to TRBD1. The CDR3 is 15 amino acids. V dropped 5 bases and J dropped 7; count of bases not matched to a gene: 10. Germline V lookup: CDR1 SEHNR, CDR2 FQNEAQ (reference sequence). CDR3 sequence reads: CASSRRQGYNGELFF. DNA of the CDR3: TGTGCCAGCAGCCGCCGACAGGGTTATAACGGGGAGCTGTTTTTT. The full variable domain, rest sourced from reference TRBV7-9 and TRBJ2-2, is DTGVSQNPRHKITKRGQNVTFRCDPISEHNRLYWYRQTLGQGPEFLTYFQNEAQLEKSRLLSDRFSAERPKGSFSTLEIQRTEQGDSAMYLCASSRRQGYNGELFFGEGSRLTVL.

Regarding this clone: Other DNA sequences within the sample encode an identical CDR3. The V gene is TRBV29-1, the J gene TRBJ1-1; D may be TRBD1 (6 bases). V was trimmed by 1 base and J by 0 bases, leaving 9 bases between them. Germline CDR1 SQVTM, CDR2 ANQGSEA. CDR3 size: 14 residues. DNA for the CDR3: TGCAGCGTTGAAGTTAGGGGGATGAACACTGAAGCTTTCTTT. Translation: CSVEVRGMNTEAFF.

The chain has TRBV7-9 and TRBJ2-1; tentative D call: TRBD1 (6 bases). V was trimmed by 7 bases and J by 3 bases, leaving 13 bases between them. CDR1 and CDR2 from the germline V gene are SEHNR and FQNEAQ (reference sequence). The CDR3 spans 14 residues. The CDR3 DNA reads as TGTGCCAGCACTGAGGGACACTACTACAATGAGCAGTTCTTC. Protein product: CASTEGHYYNEQFF.

Regarding this clone: The same CDR3 is also encoded by other DNA sequences in this sample. This sequence joins TRBV28 and TRBJ2-1; tentatively, D is TRBD2 (7 bases). Germline V gene sequence: CDR1 MDHEN, CDR2 SYDVKM. Trimming left V 2 bases short and J 7 bases short, with 12 bases between. The CDR3 totals 14 residues. CDR3 nucleotides: TGTGCCAGCAGTTTAGGAGGGAGGGGGAATGAGCAGTTCTTC. Translating it yields CASSLGGRGNEQFF.

The chain combines TRBV23-1 with TRBJ1-5, with D unclear. TRBV23-1 is an ORF for which the function is uncertain. The CDR3 has 15 residues. V was trimmed by 0 bases and J by 9 bases, leaving 15 bases between them. This CDR3 reads CASSQSPPRVTPQHF. The DNA of the CDR3 is TGCGCCAGCAGTCAATCCCCGCCCAGAGTTACGCCCCAGCATTTT.

This clone was found once. J is TRBJ2-7 and V is TRBV5-4; the D is unclear. The germline gives CDR1 SGHNT, CDR2 YYREEE (reference sequence). Trimming removed 1 base from V and 0 bases from J, with 8 bases in between. This CDR3 has 14 amino acids. This CDR3 is CASSLKTYSYEQYF. The CDR3 bases are TGTGCCAGCAGCTTGAAGACATACTCCTACGAGCAGTACTTC.

The genes are TRBV7-9 and TRBJ1-1; tentatively, D is TRBD1 (6 bases). Trimming cost V 5 bases and J 7 bases, with 23 bases left between them. Germline CDR1 is SEHNR and CDR2 is FQNEAQ (reference sequence). This CDR3 region has 16 residues. The CDR3 DNA sequence: TGTGCCAGCAGCCTTACCGACAGGATCCGAGGGGATGAAGCTTTCTTT. Translation: CASSLTDRIRGDEAFF.

The chain combines TRBV6-5 with TRBJ2-7, with D perhaps TRBD1 (6 bases). The CDR3 length is 15 residues. Germline lookup yields CDR1 MNHEY and CDR2 SVGAGI. Trimming took 2 bases from V and 5 from J, leaving 16 bases between them. The CDR3 region has the DNA TGTGCCAGCAGTTACGGGGGCCCCAACCCCAACGAGCAGTACTTC. The encoded protein is CASSYGGPNPNEQYF.

The rearrangement uses TRBV19 and TRBJ2-7; 10 bases line up with TRBD2. CDR1 and CDR2 from the germline V gene are LNHDA and SQIVND (reference sequence). Unmatched junction bases numbered 3, after V lost 7 bases and J lost 6 bases. This CDR3 has 12 amino acids. The CDR3, as DNA: TGTGCCAGTAAGATAGCGGGAGGCGAGCAGTACTTC. This codes for CASKIAGGEQYF.

The genes are TRBV4-3 and TRBJ1-1, with D perhaps TRBD1 (5 bases). Between the trimmed V and J ends, which lost 1 base and 1 base, there was a span of 10 bases. The CDR3 spans 15 residues. Germline CDR1 LGHNA, CDR2 YSLEER. CDR3: CASSQGRAGNTEAFF. DNA for the CDR3: TGCGCCAGCAGCCAAGGCAGGGCGGGGAACACTGAAGCTTTCTTT.

With regard to this clone: At one boundary the junction diverges from the germline segment, which might be a read error. The chain is built from TRBV7-8 and TRBJ2-7, with D perhaps being TRBD1 or TRBD2 (5 bases each). The CDR3 length is 13 residues. The germline V gene has CDR1 SGHVS and CDR2 FQNEAQ. Written as DNA, the CDR3 is TGTGCCAGCACCCGTGGGGGATCCTTCGAGCAGTACTTC. This sequence encodes CASTRGGSFEQYF.

The chain employs TRBV11-2 and TRBJ1-2; 7 bases match TRBD1. In germline, CDR1 is SGHAT, CDR2 FQNNGV. This CDR3 spans 13 amino acids. V gave up 4 bases and J gave up 2 bases; unmatched junction bases: 1. For the CDR3, the DNA is TGTGCCAGCAGCTCGACAGGGAACTATGGCTACACCTTC. It translates to CASSSTGNYGYTF.

This clone was detected once. The chain carries TRBV9 and TRBJ1-2; the D gene is possibly TRBD1 (6 bases). The CDR3 has 14 amino acids. Trimming removed 0 bases from V and 4 bases from J, with 10 bases in between. Germline CDR1 SGDLS, CDR2 YYNGEE. As DNA, the CDR3 is TGTGCCAGCAGCGTAGCTACGGGGGCCTATGGCTACACCTTC. It yields the protein CASSVATGAYGYTF.

The chain joins TRBV27 to TRBJ2-4, with 9 positions matching TRBD1. CDR3 size: 14 residues. Unmatched junction bases numbered 3, after V lost 3 bases and J lost 6 bases. Looked up from germline, CDR1 is MNHEY and CDR2 is SMNVEV (reference sequence). The CDR3 DNA follows: TGTGCCAGCAGTTTGGACAGGGGATTAAACATTCAGTACTTC. Its protein product is CASSLDRGLNIQYF.

J is TRBJ1-1 and V is TRBV19; D gene unclear. The CDR3 spans 13 residues. The germline V gene encodes CDR1 LNHDA and CDR2 SQIVND (reference sequence). Trimming left V 1 base short and J 1 base short, with 4 bases between. CDR3 in amino acids: CASSIGTNTEAFF. The CDR3 coding sequence is TGTGCCAGTAGTATAGGAACGAACACTGAAGCTTTCTTT.

This clone was seen only once. The chain links TRBV5-6 to TRBJ2-7; 7 nucleotides line up with TRBD1. J was trimmed by 2 bases and V by 3 bases; bases with no gene match: 2. CDR1 SGHDT and CDR2 YYEEEE come from the germline V gene. The CDR3 spans 13 residues. The CDR3 coding sequence is TGTGCCAGCAGCTCGGACAGGACCTACGAGCAGTACTTC. Amino acid sequence: CASSSDRTYEQYF.

CDR3 protein: CASSPSGTHQPQHF. CDR3 bases: TGTGCCAGCAGCCCCTCCGGGACACATCAGCCCCAGCATTTT. The chain is built from TRBV7-6 and TRBJ1-5, with D perhaps TRBD1 (6 bases). The CDR3 is 14 amino acids. Deletions cut 5 bases from V and 5 bases from J, with 13 bases between. Per germline, CDR1 SGHVS and CDR2 FNYEAQ.

The chain links TRBV5-5 to TRBJ2-7; D is ambiguous. CDR3 size: 14 residues. V lost 5 bases, J lost 0 bases, and 12 bases lay in between. Germline loops: CDR1 SGHKS, CDR2 YYEKEE (reference sequence). The CDR3, as DNA: TGTGCCAGCAGTTTGCGCTTGCCCTCCTACGAGCAGTACTTC. It yields the protein CASSLRLPSYEQYF.